This TCR beta chain was sequenced for a study of blood T cell repertoires in COVID-19. Overall study: Samples of COVID-19 (acute and convalescent) were obtained from the United States, Italy and Spain.

The method was immunoSEQ multiplex PCR; TCRdb's version includes in-frame clones alone and lacks a portion of them. Of some 100,000 clones listed, more than 75% are singletons. V gave up 2 bases and J gave up 8 bases, with 16 bases separating them. This CDR3 comprises 15 residues. Per germline, CDR1 SGHRS and CDR2 YFSETQ. The sequence came from a man aged 50 to 59 with acute or convalescent COVID-19. The chain employs TRBV5-1 and TRBJ1-4; tentatively, D is TRBD1 (6 bases). Sequencing was performed on peripheral blood. Written as DNA, the CDR3 is TGCGCCAGCAGCTTAAATCAGGGGAGAAACGAAAAACTGTTTTTT. This codes for CASSLNQGRNEKLFF.